This TCR beta chain was documented in a study of OX40 agonist ivuxolimab in advanced cancers. This CDR3 spans 12 amino acids. The germline V gene encodes CDR1 KGHSH and CDR2 LQKENI. The V and J ends lost 1 base and 9 bases respectively, with 4 bases between them. Generated by immunoSEQ multiplex PCR, the TCRdb table keeps only in-frame clones and is missing some. The table lists 80,000 to 100,000 clones, about 92% of them singletons, with more than 0.5% in the top ten. The chain couples TRBV18 to TRBJ2-6; no clear D. The sequence was collected from an adult with an advanced solid tumor such as melanoma, head and neck, liver or kidney cancer. The input for sequencing was CD4+ or CD8+ T cells sorted from blood, taken in a trial of the OX40 agonist ivuxolimab. CDR3 sequence (DNA): TGTGCCAGCTCACCACGACTCAACGTCCTGACTTTC. The encoded protein is CASSPRLNVLTF. Looking up the rest from reference TRBV18 and TRBJ2-6 gives the full variable domain: NAGVMQNPRHLVRRRGQEARLRCSPMKGHSHVYWYRQLPEEGLKFMVYLQKENIIDESGMPKERFSAEFPKEGPSILRIQQVVRGDSAAYFCASSPRLNVLTFGAGSRLTVL.